This entry describes one T cell receptor (beta chain). The germline V gene encodes CDR1 MRHNA and CDR2 SNTAGT. With 8 bases clipped from V and 7 bases from J, the junction kept 16 bases outside the gene matches. This CDR3 has 15 amino acids. The sample belongs to a study of technical replicates of blood from a handful of donors. Here immunoSEQ multiplex PCR was the method, and the copy in TCRdb shows in-frame clones only, minus some. The data show tens of thousands of clones, 95% to 98% seen once. Sample: T cells isolated from PBMCs. The chain employs TRBV6-4 and TRBJ1-2, with 7 bases aligning to TRBD1. This clonotype was obtained from a human donor in good health. The CDR3 here is CASQTGRGRVIGYTF. CDR3 sequence (DNA): TGTGCCAGCCAGACAGGGCGTGGCAGGGTGATTGGCTACACCTTC.